This T cell receptor beta chain was observed in a study of cytomegalovirus exposure and HLA in healthy donors. V was clipped by 5 bases and J by 1 base, with 17 bases between them. Germline CDR1 SQVTM, CDR2 ANQGSEA. This CDR3 spans 15 amino acids. Study results and limitations: In a later analysis, CMV-associated beta chains were mostly HLA-associated, it appeared. 87-base-pair reads could not separate some V segments, including TRBV6-2 and TRBV6-3. Presence/absence comparisons presumed near-even sequencing depth among donors.

Concerning this clone itself: Its antigen is not identified.

60 Vbeta and 13 Jbeta primers were used in PCR. Method: immunoSEQ multiplex PCR; TCRdb's copy keeps in-frame clones and lacks some. The data contain around 120,000 clones, roughly three quarters of them singletons. The rearrangement uses TRBV29-1 and TRBJ1-1; D remains ambiguous. This clonotype was obtained from a man aged 40-50 years in good health and CMV-seropositive. Sequencing was done on a sample of PBMCs. CDR3 DNA: TGCAGCGTTCCGACTGGAGGGAGAGGGAACACTGAAGCTTTCTTT. The encoded protein is CSVPTGGRGNTEAFF. Supplemented by reference TRBV29-1 and TRBJ1-1, the full variable domain reads SAVISQKPSRDICQRGTSLTIQCQVDSQVTMMFWYRQQPGQSLTLIATANQGSEATYESGFVIDKFPISRPNLTFSTLTVSNMSPEDSSIYLCSVPTGGRGNTEAFFGQGTRLTVV.